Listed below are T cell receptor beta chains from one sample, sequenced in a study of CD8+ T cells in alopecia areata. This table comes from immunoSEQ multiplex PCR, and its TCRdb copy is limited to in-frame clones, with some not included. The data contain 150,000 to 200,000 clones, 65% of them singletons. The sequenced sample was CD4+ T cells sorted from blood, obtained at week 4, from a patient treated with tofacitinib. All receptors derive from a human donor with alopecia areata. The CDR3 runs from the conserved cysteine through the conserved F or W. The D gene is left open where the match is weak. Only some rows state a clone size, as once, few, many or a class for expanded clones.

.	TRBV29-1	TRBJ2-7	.	CSVEGGGYEQYF	TGCAGCGTTGAAGGAGGGGGCTACGAGCAGTACTTC
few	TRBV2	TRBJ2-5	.	CASSGRQETQYF	TGTGCCAGCAGTGGGCGACAAGAGACCCAGTACTTC
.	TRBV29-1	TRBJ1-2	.	CSATGTNYGYTF	TGCAGCGCGACAGGTACTAATTATGGCTACACCTTC
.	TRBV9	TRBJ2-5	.	CASSVEAYQETQYF	TGTGCCAGCAGCGTCGAAGCGTACCAAGAGACCCAGTACTTC
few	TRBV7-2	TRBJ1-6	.	CASSLGDRRSPLHF	TGTGCCAGCAGCTTAGGGGACCGTAGGTCACCCCTCCACTTT
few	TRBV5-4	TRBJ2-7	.	CASSLADRPSEQYF	TGTGCCAGCAGCTTGGCTGATAGGCCCAGCGAGCAGTACTTC
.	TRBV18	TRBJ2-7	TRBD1	CASSPDRDLYEQYF	TGTGCCAGCTCACCGGACAGGGACCTCTACGAGCAGTACTTC
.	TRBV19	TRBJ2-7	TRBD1	CASRPGQGIYEQYF	TGTGCCAGTAGACCGGGACAGGGGATCTACGAGCAGTACTTC
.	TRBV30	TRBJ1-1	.	CAWSVWTPNTEAFF	TGTGCCTGGAGTGTATGGACACCCAACACTGAAGCTTTCTTT
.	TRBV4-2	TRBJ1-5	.	CASSQVAQGTGQPQHF	TGTGCCAGCAGCCAAGTTGCGCAGGGGACGGGTCAGCCCCAGCATTTT
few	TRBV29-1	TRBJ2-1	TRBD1	CSVGTGEEGEQFF	TGCAGCGTAGGGACAGGGGAGGAAGGTGAGCAGTTCTTC
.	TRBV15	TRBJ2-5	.	CATSRGGILQETQYF	TGTGCCACCAGCAGAGGCGGGATTCTTCAAGAGACCCAGTACTTC
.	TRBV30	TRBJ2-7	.	CAWKRGVEQYF	TGTGCCTGGAAAAGGGGGGTGGAGCAGTACTTC
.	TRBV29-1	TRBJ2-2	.	CSVEGNTGELFF	TGCAGCGTTGAAGGGAACACCGGGGAGCTGTTTTTT
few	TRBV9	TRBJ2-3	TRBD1	CASSVEGGPTDTQYF	TGTGCCAGCAGCGTAGAAGGGGGCCCCACAGATACGCAGTATTTT
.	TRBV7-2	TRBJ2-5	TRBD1	CASSLNPTGYYQETQYF	TGTGCCAGCAGCCTAAACCCGACAGGGTATTACCAAGAGACCCAGTACTTC
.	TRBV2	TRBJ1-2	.	CASRRDTSNYGYTF	TGTGCCAGCAGAAGGGACACCTCTAACTATGGCTACACCTTC
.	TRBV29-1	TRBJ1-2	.	CSVEELLGYTF	TGCAGCGTTGAAGAACTTCTTGGCTACACCTTC
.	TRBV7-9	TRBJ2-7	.	CASSHYSYEQYF	TGTGCCAGCAGCCATTACTCCTACGAGCAGTACTTC